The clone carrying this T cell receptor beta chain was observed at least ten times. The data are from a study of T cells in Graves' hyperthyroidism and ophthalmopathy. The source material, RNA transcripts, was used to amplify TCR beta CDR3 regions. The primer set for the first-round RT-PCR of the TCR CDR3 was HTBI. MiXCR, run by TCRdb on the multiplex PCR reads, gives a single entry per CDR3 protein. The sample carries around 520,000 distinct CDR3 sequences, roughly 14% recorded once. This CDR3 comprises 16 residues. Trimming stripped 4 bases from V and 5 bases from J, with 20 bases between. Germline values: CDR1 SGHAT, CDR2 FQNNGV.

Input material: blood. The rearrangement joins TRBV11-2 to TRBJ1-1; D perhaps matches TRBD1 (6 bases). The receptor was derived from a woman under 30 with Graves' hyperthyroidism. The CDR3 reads CASSYQQGSTRTEAFF. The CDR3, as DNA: TGTGCCAGCAGCTACCAACAGGGATCCACGAGGACTGAAGCTTTCTTT.